This T cell receptor (beta chain) was found in a study of blood T cell repertoires in COVID-19. The overall study: Acute and convalescent COVID-19 specimens originated in the United States, Italy and Spain. PBMCs, B-cell-depleted T cells, or T cells were the source of the cDNA or gDNA that made up the material.

In the original workflow: Amplification of reference gene primers provided the estimated nucleated cell counts. The repertoire was sequenced with immunoSEQ multiplex PCR; TCRdb's copy has only in-frame clones and lacks some. V, J and clone size are taken as reported in that table, and D and trimming were inferred from the DNA itself. Seen here are fewer than 250,000 clones, more than 70% observed once, and the top ten hold roughly 8.2%. The CDR3 length is 17 residues. CDR1 LGHDT and CDR2 YNNKEL come from the germline V gene (reference sequence). V trimming: 0 bases; J trimming: 4 bases; junction bases outside the gene matches: 5.

Sequencing was done on a sample of peripheral blood. The chain carries TRBV3-1 (or the pseudogene TRBV3-2) and TRBJ2-2; 10 bases are shared with TRBD2. The TCR originated in a woman in her fifties or sixties with acute or convalescent COVID-19. CDR3 nucleotide sequence: TGTGCCAGCAGCCAAGATGGGGTAGCGGGAGGCACCGGGGAGCTGTTTTTT. Protein: CASSQDGVAGGTGELFF.